A single sample gave rise to the 18 T cell receptor beta chains below, sequenced in a study of blood T cell repertoires in COVID-19. Profiled with immunoSEQ multiplex PCR; TCRdb holds only in-frame clones, not every one. The sample consists of tens of thousands of clones, about 85% of them appearing once. The specimen sequenced was peripheral blood. The receptor set was obtained from a man in his sixties with acute or convalescent COVID-19.

The genes are TRBV4-3 and TRBJ1-2; 8 bases fit TRBD1. This CDR3 is 15 amino acids long. V was clipped by 4 bases and J by 8 bases; unmatched bases: 12. CDR1 LGHNA and CDR2 YSLEER come from the germline V gene. The CDR3 loop reads CASSLGQGGLGGYTF. The CDR3 DNA reads as TGCGCCAGCAGCCTAGGACAGGGAGGGCTTGGGGGCTACACCTTC.

The chain carries TRBV19 and TRBJ2-3, with 13 bases matching TRBD2. This CDR3 spans 13 amino acids. The ends lost 6 bases at V and 12 bases at J; junction bases unmatched: 6. CDR1 and CDR2 (germline): LNHDA, SQIVND (reference sequence). CDR3 DNA: TGTGCCAGTAGGACGGGACTAGCGGGGCTCCAGTATTTT. This gives the protein CASRTGLAGLQYF.

The chain employs TRBV9 and TRBJ2-3; D may be TRBD1 (7 bases). Germline V gene data show CDR1 as SGDLS and CDR2 as YYNGEE. Trimming removed 0 bases from V and 3 bases from J, with 14 bases in between. This CDR3 is built from 16 residues. The CDR3 region is CASSVARQGGTDTQYF. Here the CDR3 DNA reads TGTGCCAGCAGCGTAGCCCGACAGGGAGGAACAGATACGCAGTATTTT.

This chain connects TRBV4-3 to TRBJ1-1, with D possibly matching TRBD1 (5 bases). The germline gives CDR1 LGHNA, CDR2 YSLEER. Deletions cut 0 bases from V and 6 bases from J, with 14 bases between. This CDR3 has 15 amino acids. The CDR3 is CASSQEPGVVSEAFF. The DNA for the CDR3 is TGCGCCAGCAGCCAAGAGCCGGGGGTCGTGTCTGAAGCTTTCTTT.

CDR3 region: CASSRPGTGSSPLHF. CDR3 DNA sequence: TGTGCCAGCAGCCGCCCAGGGACAGGGTCTTCACCCCTCCACTTT. The rearrangement joins TRBV6-2 or TRBV6-3 to TRBJ1-6; 9 bases align to TRBD1. The ends lost 6 bases at V and 9 bases at J; junction bases unmatched: 9. This CDR3 comprises 15 residues. Per germline, CDR1 MNHEY and CDR2 SVGEGT.

This chain links TRBV10-3 with TRBJ2-7; TRBD1 aligns across 8 bases. The CDR3 has 17 amino acids. CDR1 is ENHRY, CDR2 SYGVKD, per germline. V trimming: 3 bases; J trimming: 0 bases; junction bases outside the gene matches: 10. CDR3 coding DNA: TGTGCCATCAGTGACGACCCGGGACAGGCGTACTCCTACGAGCAGTACTTC. Its translation: CAISDDPGQAYSYEQYF.

Remarks on this clone: Distinct nucleotide sequences in the sample also encode this CDR3. This sequence joins TRBV7-2 and TRBJ1-1; D gene unclear. CDR1 and CDR2 (germline): SGHTA, FQGNSA. Trimming took 0 bases from V and 1 from J, leaving 6 bases between them. CDR3 length: 14 residues. CDR3 region: CASSLAGGNTEAFF. The CDR3 DNA reads as TGTGCCAGCAGCTTAGCTGGCGGGAACACTGAAGCTTTCTTT.

The rearrangement links TRBV7-2 to TRBJ1-2, with D possibly TRBD1 on 6 matching bases. The CDR3 consists of 14 residues. V was shortened by 1 base and J by 7 bases, with 13 bases between the two germline ends. Germline CDR1 reads SGHTA; CDR2 reads FQGNSA. CDR3 nucleotides: TGTGCCAGCAGCTTAGAGGGGGTGTACGGTGGCTACACCTTC. Its translation: CASSLEGVYGGYTF.

This clone was counted a single time. The chain uses TRBV5-1 and TRBJ2-5; D is ambiguous. The CDR3 runs to 12 residues. The V end lost 8 bases, the J end lost 7 bases, and 15 bases lay between the germline ends. Germline CDR1 is SGHRS and CDR2 is YFSETQ. The CDR3 reads CASRPVVGTQYF. CDR3 nucleotide sequence: TGCGCCAGTCGCCCGGTGGTCGGGACCCAGTACTTC.

This clone was picked up one time. The J gene is TRBJ1-5, the V gene TRBV2; TRBD1 might be the D (5 bases). This CDR3 has 14 residues. Germline CDR1 is SNHLY and CDR2 is FYNNEI. V lost 7 bases to trimming and J lost 4 bases, with 14 bases between them. CDR3: CASKGPTLNQPQHF. The CDR3, as DNA: TGTGCCAGCAAGGGGCCGACTTTAAATCAGCCCCAGCATTTT.

V gene TRBV3-1 (or the pseudogene TRBV3-2) combines with J gene TRBJ2-3, with TRBD2 matching over 8 bases. Per the germline V gene, CDR1 is LGHDT and CDR2 is YNNKEL (reference sequence). The junction had 11 bases not matched to a gene; V was cut back by 3 bases and J by 6 bases. The CDR3 length is 16 residues. CDR3 loop: CASSHAGAGGGDTQYF. The CDR3 DNA sequence: TGTGCCAGCAGCCATGCAGGTGCGGGAGGCGGTGATACGCAGTATTTT.

The chain links TRBV5-1 to TRBJ1-1; D unresolved. CDR1 is SGHRS, CDR2 YFSETQ, per germline. V was pared by 0 bases and J by 1 base, with 10 bases between. This CDR3 has 15 residues. The CDR3 reads CASSLAPGTNTEAFF. The CDR3 bases are TGCGCCAGCAGCTTGGCCCCAGGAACGAACACTGAAGCTTTCTTT.

The chain links TRBV16 to TRBJ1-3; D call uncertain. V was trimmed by 2 bases and J by 2 bases, leaving 10 bases between them. The CDR3 runs to 15 residues. Germline V gene sequence: CDR1 KGHSY, CDR2 FQNENV. CDR3 amino acids: CASSQVEGPGNTIYF. In nucleotides, the CDR3 is TGTGCCAGCAGCCAAGTCGAGGGCCCTGGAAACACCATATATTTT.

The chain employs TRBV7-9 and TRBJ1-2; 7 bases line up with TRBD1. Germline CDR1 and CDR2: SEHNR and FQNEAQ (reference sequence). This CDR3 is 11 amino acids long. After removal of 5 bases from V and 10 bases from J, the junction contained 4 bases not matched to a gene. The CDR3 nucleotides read TGTGCCAGCAGCCGACAGGGCCCCTACACCTTC. This encodes CASSRQGPYTF.

The rearrangement links TRBV5-4 to TRBJ2-6; 7 bases fit TRBD1. This CDR3 has 15 amino acids. The V gene's germline CDR1 is SGHNT and CDR2 YYREEE (reference sequence). V shed 6 bases, J shed 4 bases, and the junction held 7 bases outside the gene matches. Here the CDR3 DNA reads TGTGCCAGCATACGAGGGGGCGCCGGGGCCAACGTCCTGACTTTC. It translates to CASIRGGAGANVLTF.

This sequence joins TRBV7-8 and TRBJ1-2; a weak D match, TRBD1 (5 bases). Trimming stripped 2 bases from V and 6 bases from J, with 16 bases between. This CDR3 has 15 residues. Looked up from germline, CDR1 is SGHVS and CDR2 is FQNEAQ. The DNA of the CDR3 is TGTGCCAGCAGCTTAATAGGGAGGGGTGAGGATGGCTACACCTTC. It is translated as CASSLIGRGEDGYTF.

This clone was counted a single time. The sample carries other DNA sequences with the same CDR3. The rearrangement links TRBV27 to TRBJ2-7; 8 bases align to TRBD1. Germline V gene data show CDR1 as MNHEY and CDR2 as SMNVEV (reference sequence). The CDR3 covers 14 residues. With V trimmed by 6 bases and J by 1 base, 5 bases remained unmatched. The CDR3 nucleotides read TGTGCCAGCAGGCCGGGACAGGTATCCTACGAGCAGTACTTC. Translating gives CASRPGQVSYEQYF.

This rearrangement joins TRBV7-3 to TRBJ2-1, with 10 bases that match TRBD2. CDR3 size: 18 residues. J lost 4 bases, V lost 1 base, and 10 bases had no gene match. Germline CDR1 is SGHTA and CDR2 is FQGTGA. CDR3 DNA sequence: TGTGCCAGCAGCTTAAGACCCTCTAGCGGGGGCCTTTACAATGAGCAGTTCTTC. Protein: CASSLRPSSGGLYNEQFF.